The rows below give T cell receptor beta chains drawn from one sample of a study of CD8 T cells in Susac syndrome. TCRdb fed the immunoSEQ multiplex PCR reads into MiXCR, producing one record per CDR3 protein. The sample consists of approximately 120,000 distinct CDR3 sequences, over 90% of them appearing once. The sequenced sample was CD8+ T cells from PBMCs. Receptor source: a human donor with multiple sclerosis. The CDR3 runs from the conserved cysteine through the conserved F or W. Each record gives: clone size, J gene, D gene, V gene, CDR3 protein, CDR3 DNA. D genes are given only for firm matches. Rows give clone size only sometimes, using once, few, many, or a class for an expanded clone.

>-|TRBJ1-4|TRBD1|TRBV13
CASRAGTGSVEKLFF
TGTGCCAGCAGGGCCGGGACAGGGTCTGTTGAAAAACTGTTTTTT
>-|TRBJ2-2|-|TRBV24-1
CATSLASGGELFF
TGTGCCACCAGTCTAGCGTCGGGCGGGGAGCTGTTTTTT
>-|TRBJ2-7|-|TRBV5-1
CASSLVGAEQYF
TGCGCCAGCAGCTTGGTGGGGGCCGAGCAGTACTTC
>-|TRBJ2-3|TRBD2|TRBV2
CASRPLAGWSVDTQYF
TGTGCCAGCAGACCACTAGCGGGGTGGTCGGTAGATACGCAGTATTTT
>-|TRBJ1-3|-|TRBV28
CASSPFLGNTIYF
TGTGCCAGCAGTCCATTTCTGGGAAACACCATATATTTT
>-|TRBJ1-1|-|TRBV15
CATSRGGGEAFF
TGTGCCACCAGCAGGGGCGGGGGGGAAGCTTTCTTT
>-|TRBJ1-1|-|TRBV9
CASSPDGTEAFF
TGTGCCAGCAGCCCGGATGGCACTGAAGCTTTCTTT
>-|TRBJ1-2|-|TRBV6-5
CASSYVGGLDGYTF
TGTGCCAGCAGTTACGTCGGGGGCTTGGATGGCTACACCTTC
>-|TRBJ1-2|-|TRBV5-1
CASSVDSSMAGYTF
TGCGCCAGCAGCGTGGACAGCTCTATGGCGGGCTACACCTTC
>-|TRBJ1-1|-|TRBV9
CASSVGSPRGNTEAFF
TGTGCCAGCAGCGTAGGTTCCCCCCGGGGGAACACTGAAGCTTTCTTT
>-|TRBJ2-1|-|TRBV7-8
CASSWGLYNEQFF
TGTGCCAGCAGCTGGGGACTTTACAATGAGCAGTTCTTC
>-|TRBJ2-3|-|TRBV6-4
CASSDTSTDTQYF
TGTGCCAGCAGCGATACTAGCACAGATACGCAGTATTTT
>once|TRBJ1-1|-|TRBV7-6
CASSLGEGRTEAFF
TGTGCCAGCAGCCTAGGTGAAGGTAGGACTGAAGCTTTCTTT
>-|TRBJ2-5|-|TRBV5-6
CASSLVGQETQYF
TGTGCCAGCAGCTTGGTCGGACAAGAGACCCAGTACTTC
>-|TRBJ1-2|-|TRBV20-1
CSARDLSRGNYGYTF
TGCAGTGCTAGAGATCTCTCACGGGGGAACTATGGCTACACCTTC
>-|TRBJ1-6|-|TRBV19
CASSIRLNSPLHF
TGTGCCAGTAGTATTCGACTGAATTCACCCCTCCACTTT
>-|TRBJ1-1|-|TRBV5-1
CASSLAGVGPPGAEAFF
TGCGCCAGCAGCTTGGCCGGGGTAGGGCCCCCTGGGGCTGAAGCTTTCTTT
>-|TRBJ2-1|TRBD2|TRBV7-9
CASSSASGQSYNEQFF
TGTGCCAGCAGCTCGGCTAGCGGGCAATCCTACAATGAGCAGTTCTTC
>-|TRBJ2-1|-|TRBV7-3
CASSLGGVSYNEQFF
TGTGCCAGCAGCTTAGGCGGGGTCTCCTACAATGAGCAGTTCTTC
>once|TRBJ2-1|TRBD2|TRBV2
CASSEPSGRTSSYNEQFF
TGTGCCAGCAGTGAACCTAGCGGGAGGACTAGCTCCTACAATGAGCAGTTCTTC
>-|TRBJ2-7|TRBD2|TRBV5-1
CASSFGLLAGGLSYEQYF
TGCGCCAGCAGCTTCGGGTTGCTAGCGGGGGGCCTCTCCTACGAGCAGTACTTC
>-|TRBJ2-3|-|TRBV24-1
CATSGSRGDTQYF
TGTGCCACCAGTGGCTCCCGGGGAGATACGCAGTATTTT
>-|TRBJ2-2|-|TRBV27
CASSLYGGTNTGELFF
TGTGCCAGCAGTTTATACGGCGGGACGAACACCGGGGAGCTGTTTTTT
>-|TRBJ2-3|-|TRBV6-5
CASSYSPGSDTQYF
TGTGCCAGCAGTTACTCGCCGGGTTCAGATACGCAGTATTTT
>-|TRBJ1-5|-|TRBV4-1
CASSQEADQPQHF
TGCGCCAGCAGCCAAGAAGCAGATCAGCCCCAGCATTTT
>-|TRBJ2-1|-|TRBV7-6
CASRPPGNEQFF
TGTGCCAGCAGGCCCCCCGGGAATGAGCAGTTCTTC
>-|TRBJ2-2|TRBD1|TRBV12-3/TRBV12-4
CASPRDRGSSNTGELFF
TGTGCCAGCCCACGGGACAGGGGGTCGTCGAACACCGGGGAGCTGTTTTTT
>few|TRBJ2-7|-|TRBV27
CASSFGGRAEQYF
TGTGCCAGCAGTTTTGGGGGGCGAGCCGAGCAGTACTTC
>-|TRBJ1-5|-|TRBV30
CAWSRGIPDQPQHF
TGTGCCTGGAGTCGGGGCATTCCGGATCAGCCCCAGCATTTT
>-|TRBJ2-1|TRBD2|TRBV7-9
CASSLRNSGSHEQFF
TGTGCCAGCAGCTTACGAAATAGCGGGAGCCATGAGCAGTTCTTC
>-|TRBJ1-1|TRBD1|TRBV7-8
CASSLAFRGDRALNTEAFF
TGTGCCAGCAGCTTAGCGTTCCGAGGGGACAGGGCCTTAAACACTGAAGCTTTCTTT
>once|TRBJ1-6|-|TRBV28
CASSLAPRQGPLHF
TGTGCCAGCAGTTTAGCCCCACGCCAGGGCCCACTCCACTTT
>few|TRBJ1-1|-|TRBV20-1
CSASGRQGGTEAFF
TGCAGTGCTAGCGGCAGGCAGGGAGGCACTGAAGCTTTCTTT
>-|TRBJ2-1|-|TRBV4-1
CASSQVKDNGNEQFF
TGCGCCAGCAGCCAAGTCAAGGACAATGGCAATGAGCAGTTCTTC
>-|TRBJ2-1|TRBD2|TRBV10-3
CAISGGTSSPVHEQFF
TGTGCCATCAGTGGAGGGACTAGCTCCCCTGTTCATGAGCAGTTCTTC
>-|TRBJ1-1|-|TRBV9
CASSGTSGGRNTEAFF
TGTGCCAGCAGCGGAACTTCAGGAGGGAGGAACACTGAAGCTTTCTTT
>-|TRBJ2-4|-|TRBV30
CACDEMNLNIQYF
TGTGCCTGTGATGAGATGAATCTCAACATTCAGTACTTC
>-|TRBJ1-1|TRBD1|TRBV20-1
CSANRGLTVREAFF
TGCAGTGCCAACAGGGGACTCACCGTGCGGGAAGCTTTCTTT
>-|TRBJ2-1|-|TRBV20-1
CSARWGVPYNEQFF
TGCAGTGCTAGGTGGGGAGTTCCCTACAATGAGCAGTTCTTC
>-|TRBJ1-5|-|TRBV4-1
CASSPRWWKGQPQHF
TGCGCCAGCAGCCCGAGGTGGTGGAAGGGTCAGCCCCAGCATTTT
>-|TRBJ2-1|-|TRBV6-1
CASSGTSSSYNEQFF
TGTGCCAGCAGTGGGACATCGAGCTCCTACAATGAGCAGTTCTTC
>-|TRBJ2-3|-|TRBV24-1
CATSTRTDTQYF
TGTGCCACCAGTACGCGCACAGATACGCAGTATTTT
>-|TRBJ1-1|-|TRBV29-1
CSVVGGRTEAFF
TGCAGCGTTGTCGGGGGGCGCACTGAAGCTTTCTTT
>-|TRBJ1-1|-|TRBV6-1
CASSEMRYTEAFF
TGTGCCAGCAGTGAAATGCGGTACACTGAAGCTTTCTTT
>-|TRBJ1-1|-|TRBV7-6
CASSEGGRAFF
TGTGCCAGCAGCGAGGGGGGGCGAGCTTTCTTT
>-|TRBJ2-3|TRBD2|TRBV28
CASSLTSGRGKDTQYF
TGTGCCAGCAGTTTAACTAGCGGGAGGGGAAAAGATACGCAGTATTTT
>-|TRBJ1-1|-|TRBV7-9
CASSLIGFGAPGNEAFF
TGTGCCAGCAGCTTAATAGGATTTGGGGCCCCGGGGAATGAAGCTTTCTTT
>-|TRBJ2-6|-|TRBV6-5
CASSYSGSSGANVLTF
TGTGCCAGCAGTTACTCTGGGAGCTCTGGGGCCAACGTCCTGACTTTC
>-|TRBJ2-7|TRBD1|TRBV11-2
CASSWGQSYEQYF
TGTGCCAGCAGCTGGGGACAGAGCTACGAGCAGTACTTC
>-|TRBJ1-1|-|TRBV29-1
CSVVGTPTEAFF
TGCAGCGTTGTGGGGACCCCCACTGAAGCTTTCTTT
>-|TRBJ1-3|-|TRBV13
CASHTASSGNTIYF
TGTGCCAGCCACACAGCGAGCTCTGGAAACACCATATATTTT
>-|TRBJ2-2|-|TRBV20-1
CSARSRTGELFF
TGCAGTGCTAGGAGTCGCACCGGGGAGCTGTTTTTT
>-|TRBJ1-2|-|TRBV14
CASSQGAGNYGYTF
TGTGCCAGCAGCCAAGGGGCAGGGAACTATGGCTACACCTTC
>-|TRBJ2-1|-|TRBV27
CASSYGYEQFF
TGTGCCAGCAGTTACGGCTATGAGCAGTTCTTC
>-|TRBJ2-1|-|TRBV2
CASSARAQLPTPSYNEQFF
TGTGCCAGCAGTGCACGGGCCCAACTTCCTACCCCCTCCTACAATGAGCAGTTCTTC
>-|TRBJ2-2|TRBD2|TRBV20-1
CSAAGTRNTGELFF
TGCAGTGCTGCCGGGACTAGAAACACCGGGGAGCTGTTTTTT
>-|TRBJ1-2|-|TRBV7-9
CASTGNYGYTF
TGTGCCAGCACCGGGAACTATGGCTACACCTTC